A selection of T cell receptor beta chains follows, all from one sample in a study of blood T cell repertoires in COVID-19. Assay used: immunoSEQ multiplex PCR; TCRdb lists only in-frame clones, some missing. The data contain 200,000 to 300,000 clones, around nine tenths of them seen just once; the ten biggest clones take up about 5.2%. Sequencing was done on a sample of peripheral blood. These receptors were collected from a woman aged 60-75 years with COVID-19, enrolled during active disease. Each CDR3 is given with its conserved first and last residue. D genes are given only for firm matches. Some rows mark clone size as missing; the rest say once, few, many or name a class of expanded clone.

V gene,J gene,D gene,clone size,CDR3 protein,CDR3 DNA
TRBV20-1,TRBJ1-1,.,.,CSASVRVPGTEAFF,TGCAGTGCTAGTGTCCGTGTGCCGGGAACTGAAGCTTTCTTT
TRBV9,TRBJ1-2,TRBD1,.,CASSANRQGRANYGYTF,TGTGCCAGCAGCGCCAATCGACAGGGAAGAGCTAACTATGGCTACACCTTC
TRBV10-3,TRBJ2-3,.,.,CAISVGERSTDTQYF,TGTGCCATCAGTGTAGGCGAGCGGAGCACAGATACGCAGTATTTT
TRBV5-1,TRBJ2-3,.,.,CASSPWTDPSTDTQYF,TGCGCCAGCAGCCCTTGGACAGATCCTAGCACAGATACGCAGTATTTT
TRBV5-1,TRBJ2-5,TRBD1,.,CASSSGQGRETQYF,TGCGCCAGCAGCAGTGGACAGGGGAGAGAGACCCAGTACTTC
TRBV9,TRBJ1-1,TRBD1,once,CASSPSETGGTEAFF,TGTGCCAGCAGCCCTTCCGAGACAGGGGGCACTGAAGCTTTCTTT
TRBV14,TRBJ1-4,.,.,CASSQRGWTNEKLFF,TGTGCCAGCAGCCAAAGGGGGTGGACTAATGAAAAACTGTTTTTT
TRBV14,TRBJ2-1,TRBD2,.,CASSQDRLAGNEQFF,TGTGCCAGCAGCCAAGATCGGTTAGCGGGCAATGAGCAGTTCTTC
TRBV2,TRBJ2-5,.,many,CASRRDRQETQYF,TGTGCCAGCAGGCGGGACAGACAAGAGACCCAGTACTTC
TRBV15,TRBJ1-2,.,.,CATSGQNYGYTF,TGTGCCACCAGTGGGCAAAACTATGGCTACACCTTC
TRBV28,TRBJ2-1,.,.,CASSLLAGGAQQFF,TGTGCCAGCAGTTTATTAGCCGGAGGGGCCCAGCAGTTCTTC
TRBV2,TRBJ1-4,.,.,CASSEGRPRLEKLFF,TGTGCCAGCAGTGAGGGGCGGCCTAGACTTGAAAAACTGTTTTTT
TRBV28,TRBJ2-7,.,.,CASSLPLDRFSYEQYF,TGTGCCAGCAGTTTACCCCTCGACAGATTCTCCTACGAGCAGTACTTC
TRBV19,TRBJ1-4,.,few,CASMLRGSNEKLFF,TGTGCCAGTATGCTACGGGGTTCTAATGAAAAACTGTTTTTT
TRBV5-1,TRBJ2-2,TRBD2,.,CASSFNGMTSGKPNTGELFF,TGCGCCAGCAGCTTTAACGGAATGACTAGCGGAAAACCGAACACCGGGGAGCTGTTTTTT
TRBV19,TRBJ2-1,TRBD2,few,CASSPGTSGYNEQFF,TGTGCCAGTAGTCCCGGGACTAGCGGCTACAATGAGCAGTTCTTC
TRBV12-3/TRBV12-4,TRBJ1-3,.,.,CASGPHGNTIYF,TGTGCCAGCGGCCCACATGGAAACACCATATATTTT
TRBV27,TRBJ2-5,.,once,CASSYGGSTETQYF,TGTGCCAGCAGTTACGGGGGAAGCACCGAGACCCAGTACTTC
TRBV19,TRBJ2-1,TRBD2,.,CASSTRTSGMNEQFF,TGTGCCAGTAGTACCCGGACTAGCGGGATGAATGAGCAGTTCTTC
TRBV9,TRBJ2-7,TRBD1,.,CASSRGQGAYEQYF,TGTGCCAGCAGCAGGGGACAGGGGGCCTACGAGCAGTACTTC
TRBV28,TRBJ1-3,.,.,CASSSRVWPLSGNTIYF,TGTGCCAGCAGTTCTAGAGTTTGGCCTCTCTCTGGAAACACCATATATTTT
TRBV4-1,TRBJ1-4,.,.,CASSQESRRNEKLFF,TGCGCCAGCAGCCAAGAGTCTCGCAGAAATGAAAAACTGTTTTTT
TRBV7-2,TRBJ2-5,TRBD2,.,CASSSLGTSAETQYF,TGTGCCAGCAGCTCCCTCGGGACTAGCGCTGAGACCCAGTACTTC
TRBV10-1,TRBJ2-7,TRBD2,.,CASPRSDVHSGPSYEQYF,TGCGCCAGCCCACGGTCCGACGTACATAGCGGGCCCTCCTACGAGCAGTACTTC
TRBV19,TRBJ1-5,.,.,CASSKAGDSNQPQHF,TGTGCCAGTAGTAAGGCAGGGGATAGCAATCAGCCCCAGCATTTT